Described below is a single T cell receptor (beta chain) sequence and its context. This sample is drawn from a study of cytomegalovirus exposure and HLA in healthy donors. The data were produced by immunoSEQ multiplex PCR, yet TCRdb's version contains in-frame clones alone and is incomplete. The data hold about 130,000 clones, with roughly 89% observed a single time. The origin of this receptor is a woman between 18 and 30 years old in good health and CMV-seronegative. Sequencing used PBMCs.

The CDR3 sequence: CASSLQEANEKLFF. CDR3 in DNA: TGTGCCAGCTCACTACAGGAAGCTAATGAAAAACTGTTTTTT. The V and J genes are TRBV18 and TRBJ1-4; D may be TRBD1 (5 bases). The V end lost 4 bases, the J end lost 3 bases, and 9 bases lay between the germline ends. There are 14 residues in the CDR3. The V gene's germline CDR1 is KGHSH and CDR2 LQKENI.